The T cell receptor (beta chain) under discussion was sequenced for a study of OX40 agonist ivuxolimab in advanced cancers. General study findings and limits: The average count of expanded clones was higher among CD8+ T cells than among CD4+. Part of the nonresponder group also had normalized T-cell clonal expansion that was low. Partial responders at 0.1-3.0 mg/kg showed near-lowest clonal expansion.

Sequencing was performed with immunoSEQ multiplex PCR; in TCRdb, only in-frame clones are kept and a portion is missing. Found here are tens of thousands of clones, more than 80% of them singletons; the top ten hold roughly 6%. The cohort excluded patients with autoimmune disease history or systemic immunosuppression. Germline V CDR1 and CDR2: MRHNA, SNTAGT. The trim removed 8 bases at V and 0 bases at J, leaving 12 bases unmatched. CDR3 length: 17 residues. In this sample, this clone turned up once. Its target is unknown. The genes are TRBV6-4 and TRBJ2-2; 7 bases map to TRBD2. The origin of this receptor is an adult with an advanced solid tumor such as melanoma, head and neck, liver or kidney cancer. Here the sequenced sample was CD4+ or CD8+ T cells sorted from blood, taken in a trial of the OX40 agonist ivuxolimab. CDR3 bases: TGTGCCAGCCGGGGAGGGGTGCAAGGAGCGAACACCGGGGAGCTGTTTTTT. Translated, it gives CASRGGVQGANTGELFF.